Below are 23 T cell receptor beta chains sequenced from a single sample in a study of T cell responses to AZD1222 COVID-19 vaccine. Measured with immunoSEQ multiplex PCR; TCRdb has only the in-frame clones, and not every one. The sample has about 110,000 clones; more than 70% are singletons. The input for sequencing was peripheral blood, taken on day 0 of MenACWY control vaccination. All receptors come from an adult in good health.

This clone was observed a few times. The CDR3 DNA sequence: TGTGCCTGGGCGAGGGGGAATTCGAACACTGAAGCTTTCTTT. Its protein product is CAWARGNSNTEAFF. V is TRBV30 and J is TRBJ1-1, with D perhaps matching TRBD1 (6 bases). CDR3 length: 14 amino acids. CDR1 is GTSNPN and CDR2 is SVGIG in the germline V gene (reference sequence). V lost 5 bases to trimming and J lost 1 base, with 14 bases between them.

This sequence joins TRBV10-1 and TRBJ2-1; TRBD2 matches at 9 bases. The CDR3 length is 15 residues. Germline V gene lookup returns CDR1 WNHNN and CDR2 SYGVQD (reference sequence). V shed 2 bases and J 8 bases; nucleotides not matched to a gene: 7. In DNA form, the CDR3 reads TGCGCCAGCAGTGAGGGAGCGGGGGGCGGCTATGAGCAGTTCTTC. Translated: CASSEGAGGGYEQFF.

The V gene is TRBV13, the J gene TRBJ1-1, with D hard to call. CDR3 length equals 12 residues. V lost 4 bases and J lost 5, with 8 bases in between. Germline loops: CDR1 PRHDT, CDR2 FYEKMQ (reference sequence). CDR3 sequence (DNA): TGTGCCAGCAGCTCCGGAGGAACTGAAGCTTTCTTT. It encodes CASSSGGTEAFF.

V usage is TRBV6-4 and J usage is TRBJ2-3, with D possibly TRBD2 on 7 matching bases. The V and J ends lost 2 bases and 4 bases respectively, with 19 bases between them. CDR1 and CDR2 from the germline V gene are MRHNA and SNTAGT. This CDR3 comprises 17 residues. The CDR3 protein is CASSDTPGGDGSDTQYF. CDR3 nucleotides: TGTGCCAGCAGTGACACGCCGGGGGGCGATGGTTCAGATACGCAGTATTTT.

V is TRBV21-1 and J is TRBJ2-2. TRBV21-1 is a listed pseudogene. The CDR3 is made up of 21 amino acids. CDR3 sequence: CASSLASRGETAGRNTGELFF. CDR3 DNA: TGTGCCAGCAGCCTTGCGTCGAGGGGTGAAACGGCAGGGCGAAACACCGGGGAGCTGTTTTTT.

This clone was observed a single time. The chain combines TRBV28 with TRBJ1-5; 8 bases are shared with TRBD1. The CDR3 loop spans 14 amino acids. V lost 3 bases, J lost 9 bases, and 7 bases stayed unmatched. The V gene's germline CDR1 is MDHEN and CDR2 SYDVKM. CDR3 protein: CASSFNRDRRPQHF. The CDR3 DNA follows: TGTGCCAGCAGTTTTAACCGGGACAGGCGGCCCCAGCATTTT.

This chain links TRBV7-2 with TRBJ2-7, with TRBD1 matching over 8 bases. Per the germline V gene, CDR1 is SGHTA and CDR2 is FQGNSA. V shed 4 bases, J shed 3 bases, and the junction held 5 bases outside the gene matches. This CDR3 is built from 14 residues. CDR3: CASSSWTGLYEQYF. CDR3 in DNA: TGTGCCAGCAGCTCTTGGACAGGGCTCTACGAGCAGTACTTC.

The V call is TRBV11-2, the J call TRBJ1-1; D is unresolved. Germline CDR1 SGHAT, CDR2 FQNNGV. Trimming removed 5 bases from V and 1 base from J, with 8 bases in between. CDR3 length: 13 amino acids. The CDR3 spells CASSQTGNTEAFF. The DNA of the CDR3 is TGTGCCAGCAGCCAGACTGGGAACACTGAAGCTTTCTTT. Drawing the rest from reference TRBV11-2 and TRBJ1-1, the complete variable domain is EAGVAQSPRYKIIEKRQSVAFWCNPISGHATLYWYQQILGQGPKLLIQFQNNGVVDDSQLPKDRFSAERLKGVDSTLKIQPAKLEDSAVYLCASSQTGNTEAFFGQGTRLTVV.

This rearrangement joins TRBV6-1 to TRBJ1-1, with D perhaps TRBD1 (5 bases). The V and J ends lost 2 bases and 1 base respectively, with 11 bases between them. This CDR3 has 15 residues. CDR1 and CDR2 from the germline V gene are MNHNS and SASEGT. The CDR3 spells CASSEQGVGNTEAFF. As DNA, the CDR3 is TGTGCCAGCAGTGAACAAGGGGTCGGGAACACTGAAGCTTTCTTT.

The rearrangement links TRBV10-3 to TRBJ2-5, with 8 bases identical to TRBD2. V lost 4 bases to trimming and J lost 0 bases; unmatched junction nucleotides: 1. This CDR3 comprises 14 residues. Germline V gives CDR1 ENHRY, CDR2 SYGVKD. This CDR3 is CAISVGGDQETQYF. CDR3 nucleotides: TGTGCCATCAGTGTCGGGGGGGACCAAGAGACCCAGTACTTC.

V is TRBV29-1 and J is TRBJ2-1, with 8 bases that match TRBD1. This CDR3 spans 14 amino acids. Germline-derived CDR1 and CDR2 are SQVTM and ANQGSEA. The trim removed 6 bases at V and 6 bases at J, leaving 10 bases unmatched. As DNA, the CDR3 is TGCAGCGTCATCACAGGGGGTATCGTCAATGAGCAGTTCTTC. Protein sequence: CSVITGGIVNEQFF.

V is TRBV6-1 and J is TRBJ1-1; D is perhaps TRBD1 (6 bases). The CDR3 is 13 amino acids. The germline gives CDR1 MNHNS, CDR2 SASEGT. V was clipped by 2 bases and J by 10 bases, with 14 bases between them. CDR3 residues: CASSEYGGLGAFF. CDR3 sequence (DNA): TGTGCCAGCAGTGAATACGGGGGGCTCGGAGCTTTCTTT.

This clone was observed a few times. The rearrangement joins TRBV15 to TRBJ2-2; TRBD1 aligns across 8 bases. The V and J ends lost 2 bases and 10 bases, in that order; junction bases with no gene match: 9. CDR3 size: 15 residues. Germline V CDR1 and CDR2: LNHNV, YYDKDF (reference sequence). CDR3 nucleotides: TGTGCCACCAGCAGACAGGGGGCCCTCATAGAGGAGCTGTTTTTT. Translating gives CATSRQGALIEELFF.

CDR3 DNA sequence: TGCGCCAGCAGCCAAGAGCACCCAGGGGGCATTGCCCACGAGCAGTACTTC. Its protein is CASSQEHPGGIAHEQYF. The chain uses TRBV4-1 and TRBJ2-7; 8 nucleotides agree with TRBD1. Germline loops: CDR1 MGHRA, CDR2 YSYEKL. The junction had 12 bases not matched to a gene; V was cut back by 0 bases and J by 5 bases. This CDR3 spans 17 amino acids.

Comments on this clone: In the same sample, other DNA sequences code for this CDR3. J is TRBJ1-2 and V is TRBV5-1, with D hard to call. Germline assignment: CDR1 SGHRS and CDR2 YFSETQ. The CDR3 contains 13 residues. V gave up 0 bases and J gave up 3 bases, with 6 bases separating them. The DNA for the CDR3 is TGCGCCAGCAGCTTGGATGGGGACTATGGCTACACCTTC. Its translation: CASSLDGDYGYTF.

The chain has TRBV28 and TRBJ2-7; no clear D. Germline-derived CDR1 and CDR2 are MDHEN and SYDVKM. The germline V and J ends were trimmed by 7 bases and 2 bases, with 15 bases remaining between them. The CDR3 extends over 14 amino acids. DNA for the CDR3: TGTGCCAGCACTCTTTTCCAGTCCACCTACGAGCAGTACTTC. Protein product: CASTLFQSTYEQYF.

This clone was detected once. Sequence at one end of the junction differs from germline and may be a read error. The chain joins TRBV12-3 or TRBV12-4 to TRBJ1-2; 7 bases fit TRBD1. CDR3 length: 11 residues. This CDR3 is CASSSRTGLAF. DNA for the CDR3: TGTGCCAGCAGTTCTCGGACAGGCCTCGCCTTC.

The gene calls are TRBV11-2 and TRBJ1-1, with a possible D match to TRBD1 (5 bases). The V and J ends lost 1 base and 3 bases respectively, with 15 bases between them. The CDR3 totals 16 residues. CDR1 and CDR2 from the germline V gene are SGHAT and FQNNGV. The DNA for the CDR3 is TGTGCCAGCAGCTTAGGATGGGCAGGGATGGACACTGAAGCTTTCTTT. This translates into CASSLGWAGMDTEAFF.

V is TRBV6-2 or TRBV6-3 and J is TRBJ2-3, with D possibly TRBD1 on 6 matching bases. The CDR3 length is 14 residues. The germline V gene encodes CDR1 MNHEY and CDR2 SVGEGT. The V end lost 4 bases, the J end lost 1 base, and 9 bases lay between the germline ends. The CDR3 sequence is CASSWDTGTDTQYF. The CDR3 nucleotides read TGTGCCAGCAGTTGGGACACCGGCACAGATACGCAGTATTTT.

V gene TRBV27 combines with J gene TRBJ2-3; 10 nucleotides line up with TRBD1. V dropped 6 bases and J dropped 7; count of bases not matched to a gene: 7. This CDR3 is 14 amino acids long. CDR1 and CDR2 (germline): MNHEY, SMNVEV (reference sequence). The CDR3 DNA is TGTGCCAGCAGACCGGGACAGGGGAGAAATACGCAGTATTTT. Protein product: CASRPGQGRNTQYF.

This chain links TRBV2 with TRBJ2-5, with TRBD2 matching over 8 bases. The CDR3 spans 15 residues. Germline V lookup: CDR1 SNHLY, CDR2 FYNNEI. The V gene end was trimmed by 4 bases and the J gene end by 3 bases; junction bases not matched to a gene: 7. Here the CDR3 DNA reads TGTGCCAGCAGTGGACGGGGGGGCCCCGAAGAGACCCAGTACTTC. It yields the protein CASSGRGGPEETQYF. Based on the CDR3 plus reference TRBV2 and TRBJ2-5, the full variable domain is EPEVTQTPSHQVTQMGQEVILRCVPISNHLYFYWYRQILGQKVEFLVSFYNNEISEKSEIFDDQFSVERPDGSNFTLKIRSTKLEDSAMYFCASSGRGGPEETQYFGPGTRLLVL.

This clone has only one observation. The chain's CDR3 is CASSVGARETQYF. The CDR3 bases are TGTGCCAGCAGTGTGGGGGCCCGAGAGACCCAGTACTTC. V usage is TRBV25-1 and J usage is TRBJ2-5; the D gene is possibly TRBD1 (6 bases). CDR1 is MGHDK, CDR2 SYGVNS, per germline. CDR3 length: 13 residues. Trimming pared 4 bases from V and 4 bases from J, leaving 10 bases between.

CDR3 nucleotide sequence: TGTGCCACCAGTGATAGAAAGGGGGGGACCTACAATGAGCAGTTCTTC. Protein product: CATSDRKGGTYNEQFF. This chain uses TRBV24-1 with TRBJ2-1; possibly TRBD2 for D (7 bases). The length of the CDR3 is 16 residues. Per the germline V gene, CDR1 is KGHDR and CDR2 is SFDVKD. Trimming took 3 bases from V and 2 from J, leaving 13 bases between them.